The TCR beta chain under discussion was sequenced for a study of T cells expressing NK-cell markers. TCRdb re-called the 5' RACE reads and shows each CDR3 protein once, DNA omitted. This table holds 550,000 to 600,000 distinct CDR3 sequences. On this clonotype itself: The antigen remains unidentified.

The study's findings and limits: Several donors likewise had their CD3+CD56-NKG2C+ fraction led by these clonotypes.

This CDR3 is built from 14 residues. Germline-derived CDR1 and CDR2 are LNHDA and SQIVND (reference sequence). Source material: blood T cells: a sorted CD56 or NKG2C T cell subset, CD4+ or CD8+ T cells, or bulk PBMC T cells (not recorded which). The sequence derives from a man younger than 30 in good health. This chain uses TRBV19 with TRBJ2-1; TCRdb returns TRBD1, unconfirmable since there is no DNA. The CDR3 sequence is CATNRDRSRNEQFF.